These T cell receptor beta chains were read from a single sample in a study of long-term antiretroviral therapy in people with HIV. The assay was immunoSEQ multiplex PCR, and TCRdb's table has in-frame clones only and misses some. The profile shows tens of thousands of clones, roughly four fifths of them singletons. The source was unsorted PBMCs, collected 0.3 years after starting antiretroviral therapy. These receptors all stem from a man younger than 35 with HIV. The CDR3 runs from the conserved cysteine through the conserved F or W.

V	J	length	CDR3
TRBV5-1	TRBJ1-1	14	CASSSGTTSTEAFF
TRBV10-2	TRBJ2-1	16	CASRIAGGSSYNEQFF
TRBV5-8	TRBJ2-2	15	CASTTRWASTGELFF
TRBV27	TRBJ2-3	17	CASSTHRTGGLSDTQYF
TRBV6-1	TRBJ2-7	15	CASSRGQGATYEQYF
TRBV2	TRBJ2-1	15	CASSSSSESYNEQFF
TRBV10-3	TRBJ1-1	12	CAIGGFNTEAFF
TRBV5-1	TRBJ2-4	18	CASSLLGASRLAKNIQYF
TRBV25-1	TRBJ2-1	14	CASSPGQWNNEQFF
TRBV28	TRBJ2-7	14	CASKISGQSYEQYF
TRBV7-9	TRBJ2-1	12	CASSLRGNEQFF
TRBV2	TRBJ1-2	12	CASSGQGFGYTF
TRBV12-5	TRBJ2-1	15	CASGWGQGFGNEQFF
TRBV10-3	TRBJ2-1	11	CATEQENEQFF
TRBV7-2	TRBJ1-3	15	CASSPLLFSGNTIYF
TRBV27	TRBJ2-7	15	CASSLSFLGQDEQYF
TRBV27	TRBJ2-7	16	CASSSVPVGGKYEQYF
TRBV6-4	TRBJ2-2	15	CASRRFGQGTGELFF
TRBV4-3	TRBJ2-5	17	CASSQDRGLAGDETQYF
TRBV9	TRBJ1-5	13	CASSVVDNQPQHF
TRBV29-1	TRBJ2-7	13	CSVEPQGKYEQYF
TRBV6-1	TRBJ1-1	14	CASRQTMGNTEAFF
TRBV27	TRBJ2-7	16	CASSLNYQFHSYEQYF
TRBV7-2	TRBJ1-2	18	CASSSGVGQPSQSRGYTF
TRBV14	TRBJ1-1	14	CASSLLLGNTEAFF
TRBV9	TRBJ2-1	14	CASNGGTEYNEQFF
TRBV6-4	TRBJ1-1	13	CASSDSNRGRVQF
TRBV19	TRBJ2-6	15	CASSVDRPGANVLTF
TRBV12-5	TRBJ2-2	16	CASGFPSGGNTGELFF
TRBV4-2	TRBJ2-7	15	CASSQEQGPLYEQYF
TRBV6-4	TRBJ1-2	12	CASTRGPIGYTF
TRBV19	TRBJ1-5	15	CASSIATGGDQPQHF
TRBV7-9	TRBJ1-5	16	CASSSGTRGGNQPQHF
TRBV15	TRBJ2-1	15	CATSRDSGGRNEQFF
TRBV4-1	TRBJ2-1	15	CASSQVGTGRNEQFF
TRBV10-3	TRBJ2-3	13	CAIGTTHTDTQYF
TRBV19	TRBJ1-4	15	CASTGQAATNEKLFF
TRBV5-1	TRBJ2-5	13	CASSPQVQETQYF
TRBV27	TRBJ2-1	15	CASSLYGGHGDEQFF
TRBV7-9	TRBJ1-1	15	CASSLGESENTEAFF
TRBV7-9	TRBJ2-2	11	CASRESGELFF